This entry is about one TCR beta chain. This clonotype was seen only a few times. The antigen it binds to is not known. Within one base of it there is no much larger clone, and no base qualities were kept. Trimming takes 3 bases from V and 0 bases from J, and the germline ends sit 21 bases apart. Counted from cysteine to phenylalanine, this CDR3 has 18 amino acids. The read is trimmed to its CDR3 DNA, 54 bases read in frame from base 1. The germline V gene specifies SQVTM as CDR1 and ANQGSEA as CDR2. These data originate in a study of CD8 T cells in ankylosing spondylitis (dated by TCRdb to the late 2010s). The study in broad terms: The study set out to find disease-linked TCR variants by profiling T cell receptor beta repertoires in ankylosing spondylitis patients and healthy donors. The whole study cohort included over 85 healthy donors and 20 to 30 ankylosing spondylitis patients. Samples of peripheral blood were taken, and for ankylosing spondylitis patients, synovial fluid was collected as well. What the authors observed across the whole study: The disease-linked clones were reported as significantly enriched in matched synovial fluid samples from ankylosing spondylitis patients. Some of the motif variants had been reported before in the synovial fluid and blood of reactive arthritis patients, a finding that suggests common disease-initiation mechanisms. Blood from ankylosing spondylitis patients appeared to be characterized by a TCR beta motif made up of about 8 highly homologous amino acid variants. A CD8+ phenotype was shown by the disease-linked clones, which were found at relatively low frequencies in peripheral blood.

The reads were generated on an Illumina HiSeq 2500. Quantitative 5'-RACE with molecular barcodes was used to prepare TCR beta libraries. On the authors' methods: A new computational method, built on a probabilistic model of VDJ rearrangement, was used to identify disease-linked TCR variants. TCRdb passed the public sequencing reads through fastp at Q25 and MiXCR, retaining productive beta sequences. A single entry per CDR3 protein holds the most common genes and DNA from its merged rows. In this record, the V and J calls reflect TCRdb's handling and not the investigators' own analysis. The sample table holds around 770,000 distinct CDR3 sequences, of which roughly 19% were seen once. Jointly, the top ten make up over 15% of the sample.

The rearranged segments are TRBV29-1 and TRBJ1-3; the D gene is possibly TRBD1, with 5 bases matching. The receptor comes from a male donor with ankylosing spondylitis. Material for sequencing was blood, either unsorted or a sorted T cell fraction (not recorded which). The CDR3: CSVDKTGAEVSSGNTIYF. The DNA sequence is given as TGCAGCGTTGACAAGACTGGGGCAGAAGTCAGCTCTGGAAACACCATATATTTT.